Described below is a single T cell receptor (beta chain) sequence and its context. Data came from immunoSEQ multiplex PCR; TCRdb stores just in-frame clones and leaves some out. The table shows some 120,000 clones, with roughly 80% occurring only once. Specified time point: baseline pretreatment blood. Stated treatment: 15 Gy SBRT to primary tumor, nephrectomy 4 weeks later. CDR1 LGHNA and CDR2 YSLEER come from the germline V gene. The junction had 4 bases not matched to a gene; V was cut back by 3 bases and J by 8 bases. The CDR3 runs to 14 residues. The source of the sample is a study of radiation and T cells in renal cell carcinoma.

The chain recombines TRBV4-3 with TRBJ1-4, with 9 bases lining up with TRBD1. This TCR was recovered from a woman between 55 and 75 years old with renal cell carcinoma. Sequencing was performed on blood, taken from a patient whose treatment included radiotherapy and nephrectomy. For the CDR3, the DNA is TGCGCCAGCAGCCAGTACACAGGGGGCGAAAAACTGTTTTTT. This encodes CASSQYTGGEKLFF.